This TCR beta chain was found in a study of identical twins. TCRdb used MiXCR to reprocess the 5' RACE reads, holding one entry per CDR3 protein. In the table there are 470,000 or so distinct CDR3 sequences, 20% to 25% of which are singletons. Germline V lookup: CDR1 DFQATT, CDR2 SNEGSKA (reference sequence). V was shortened by 2 bases and J by 2 bases, with 5 bases between the two germline ends. The CDR3 has 12 amino acids. The sample holds a few counts of this clonotype. These records were also assigned to another study, of T cells expressing NK-cell markers.

Sequenced input: CD4+ T cells sorted from blood. The TCR was taken from a woman aged 18 to 35 in good health. The chain combines TRBV20-1 with TRBJ2-3; D is uncertain. The CDR3, as DNA: TGCAGTGCTAGAAGACCCACAGATACGCAGTATTTT. Translating gives CSARRPTDTQYF.